The 31 T cell receptor beta chains presented below share a single source sample, sequenced in a study of T-cell memory formation after mild COVID-19. TCRdb reprocessed the 5' RACE reads via MiXCR and lists one record per CDR3 protein. The sample includes roughly 350,000 distinct CDR3 sequences, roughly an eighth of them seen just once. Sequenced material: PBMCs or a T cell subset sorted from them (not recorded which). These receptors were obtained from a man between 18 and 35 years old who had mild COVID-19 (a few samples of this study predate the infection). Cell type and time point are not known.

The rearrangement uses TRBV12-3 or TRBV12-4 and TRBJ1-3; D gene uncertain. There are 10 residues in the CDR3. V shed 5 bases and J shed 6 bases, with 2 bases lying between them. CDR3 DNA: TGTGCCAGCAGTCTAAACACCATATATTTT. It codes for CASSLNTIYF.

In its sample, this clonotype was seen many times. This chain connects TRBV29-1 to TRBJ2-7; D may correspond to TRBD1 or TRBD2 (6 bases each). V lost 5 bases and J lost 3, with 11 bases in between. The CDR3 covers 12 residues. Germline V CDR1 and CDR2: SQVTM, ANQGSEA. The DNA of the CDR3 is TGCAGCGTTCCGGGGGCGCGCTACGAGCAGTACTTC. Protein: CSVPGARYEQYF.

This chain joins TRBV24-1 and TRBJ1-1, with D uncertain. The CDR3 contains 13 residues. CDR1 and CDR2 from the germline V gene are KGHDR and SFDVKD. V dropped 5 bases and J dropped 2 bases, with 8 bases sitting between them. The CDR3 sequence is CATSAEINTEAFF. CDR3 DNA sequence: TGTGCCACCAGTGCAGAGATAAACACTGAAGCTTTCTTT.

This clonotype was seen a few times. This chain connects TRBV20-1 to TRBJ2-7; no reliable D call. The CDR3 is 12 amino acids. Trimming removed 3 bases at V and 3 bases at J, with 9 bases between. Germline loops: CDR1 DFQATT, CDR2 SNEGSKA (reference sequence). The CDR3 DNA reads TGCAGTGCTAGTATCCAGAGCTACGAGCAGTACTTC. Amino acids: CSASIQSYEQYF.

This chain joins TRBV20-1 and TRBJ2-1; D unclear. The CDR3 is 16 amino acids. Deletions cut 3 bases from V and 0 bases from J, with 15 bases between. Germline CDR1 and CDR2: DFQATT and SNEGSKA (reference sequence). The DNA for the CDR3 is TGCAGTGCTAGTCCTACACCAGATAGCTCCTACAATGAGCAGTTCTTC. It specifies CSASPTPDSSYNEQFF.

The chain joins TRBV20-1 to TRBJ1-1; D is ambiguous. Germline V CDR1 and CDR2: DFQATT, SNEGSKA (reference sequence). Trimming removed 6 bases from V and 0 bases from J, with 14 bases in between. The CDR3 is 14 amino acids. The CDR3 loop is CSAVLAGMNTEAFF. The CDR3, as DNA: TGCAGTGCCGTCCTGGCGGGCATGAACACTGAAGCTTTCTTT.

This clonotype was seen a handful of times. The chain has TRBV12-3 or TRBV12-4 and TRBJ2-7; D unclear. This CDR3 contains 11 residues. V was cut by 5 bases and J by 6 bases, with 8 bases left in between. This CDR3 is CASSPGREQYF. CDR3 sequence (DNA): TGTGCCAGCAGTCCTGGACGCGAGCAGTACTTC.

There are a few counts of this clonotype. The chain has TRBV28 and TRBJ1-2, with a weak D call TRBD1 (6 bases). CDR1 and CDR2 (germline): MDHEN, SYDVKM. The CDR3 has 15 amino acids. V shed 5 bases and J shed 0 bases, with 13 bases lying between them. The CDR3, as DNA: TGTGCCAGCAGTACTCCTGACAGGTCTAACTATGGCTACACCTTC. This translates into CASSTPDRSNYGYTF.

This clonotype showed up many times. The J gene is TRBJ1-1, the V gene TRBV20-1; no clear D. V gave up 0 bases and J gave up 1 base, with 12 bases separating them. The CDR3 runs 15 residues. Per germline, CDR1 DFQATT and CDR2 SNEGSKA (reference sequence). This chain's CDR3 is CSARDGQFSNTEAFF. The CDR3 region has the DNA TGCAGTGCTAGAGATGGCCAGTTTTCGAACACTGAAGCTTTCTTT.

V and J are TRBV7-3 and TRBJ1-1, with D unresolved. The V end was cut by 2 bases, the J end by 1 base, with 11 bases between. This CDR3 has 15 residues. Germline V lookup: CDR1 SGHTA, CDR2 FQGTGA. CDR3 in DNA: TGTGCCAGCAGCTTAGGCCCGGGTTCGAACACTGAAGCTTTCTTT. Translation: CASSLGPGSNTEAFF.

This clonotype was seen only a few times. The genes are TRBV5-3 and TRBJ2-1, with 13 bases aligning to TRBD2. TRBV5-3 is flagged as an ORF with uncertain function. This CDR3 is built from 17 residues. Germline trimming cut 4 bases from V and 4 bases from J; bases unmatched to any gene: 8. The CDR3 here is CARSRIPGLAGYNEQFF. CDR3 bases: TGTGCCAGAAGCCGAATACCGGGACTAGCGGGGTACAATGAGCAGTTCTTC.

This clonotype was seen more than once but under ten times. The rearrangement joins TRBV5-6 to TRBJ2-5, with 7 nucleotides matching TRBD2. With V trimmed by 1 base and J by 5 bases, 8 bases remained unmatched. Germline values: CDR1 SGHDT, CDR2 YYEEEE. The CDR3 spans 15 residues. CDR3 residues: CASSLRAMGGETQYF. The CDR3 nucleotides read TGTGCCAGCAGCTTGAGAGCCATGGGAGGGGAGACCCAGTACTTC.

The chain couples TRBV7-8 to TRBJ1-1; 7 bases match TRBD1. The CDR3 runs 16 residues. V was pared by 1 base and J by 3 bases, with 8 bases of the junction left unmatched. Germline CDR1 reads SGHVS; CDR2 reads FQNEAQ. CDR3 DNA: TGTGCCAGCAGCTTAGGCGGCCAGGGGGGAGACACTGAAGCTTTCTTT. This sequence encodes CASSLGGQGGDTEAFF.

The chain recombines TRBV4-3 with TRBJ1-1; tentatively, D is TRBD1 (6 bases). Trimming removed 1 base at V and 4 bases at J, with 7 bases between. This CDR3 contains 13 residues. The germline V gene encodes CDR1 LGHNA and CDR2 YSLEER. The CDR3 sequence is CASSQGQATEAFF. The CDR3 DNA follows: TGCGCCAGCAGCCAAGGACAGGCCACTGAAGCTTTCTTT.

This clonotype was counted a few times. The chain links TRBV15 to TRBJ1-5; 9 bases map to TRBD1. The junction had 5 bases not matched to a gene; V was cut back by 4 bases and J by 7 bases. Germline CDR1 and CDR2: LNHNV and YYDKDF (reference sequence). This CDR3 region has 14 residues. The chain's CDR3 is CATSTGTGRQPQHF. The CDR3 DNA follows: TGTGCCACCAGCACCGGGACAGGGAGGCAGCCCCAGCATTTT.

The V gene is TRBV3-1, the J gene TRBJ2-2; 7 bases map to TRBD2. The CDR3 has 13 residues. V gave up 4 bases and J gave up 7 bases; unmatched junction bases: 3. Germline values: CDR1 LGHDT, CDR2 YNNKEL (reference sequence). The DNA for the CDR3 is TGTGCCAGCAGCCGGGGGGGGTACGGGGAGCTGTTTTTT. The encoded protein is CASSRGGYGELFF. The variable domain in full, completed from reference TRBV3-1 and TRBJ2-2, reads DTAVSQTPKYLVTQMGNDKSIKCEQNLGHDTMYWYKQDSKKFLKIMFSYNNKELIINETVPNRFSPKSPDKAHLNLHINSLELGDSAVYFCASSRGGYGELFFGEGSRLTVL.

A few counts support this clonotype. The chain has TRBV20-1 and TRBJ2-5; the match to TRBD1 covers 7 bases. The J segment lost 6 bases and the V segment lost 3 bases, leaving 7 bases of the junction unmatched. This CDR3 region has 13 residues. Germline V gene sequence: CDR1 DFQATT, CDR2 SNEGSKA (reference sequence). CDR3 DNA: TGCAGTGCTAGGCAGACAGGGCCCCAGACCCAGTACTTC. Residues: CSARQTGPQTQYF.

This chain uses TRBV6-5 with TRBJ2-3, with 7 positions matching TRBD2. The V gene's germline CDR1 is MNHEY and CDR2 SVGAGI. V lost 7 bases, J lost 4 bases, and 8 bases stayed unmatched. This CDR3 comprises 14 residues. The CDR3 DNA sequence: TGTGCCAGCACCTCCCCGGCGGGGGCAGATACGCAGTATTTT. This translates into CASTSPAGADTQYF.

This clonotype was picked up a small number of times. The gene calls are TRBV27 and TRBJ2-1; a weak D match, TRBD1 (5 bases). The germline V gene has CDR1 MNHEY and CDR2 SMNVEV (reference sequence). The CDR3 is made up of 13 amino acids. The V end was cut by 6 bases, the J end by 2 bases, with 8 bases between. The CDR3 region is CASSRTTYNEQFF. DNA of the CDR3: TGTGCCAGCAGCCGGACAACCTACAATGAGCAGTTCTTC.

This clonotype has a handful of counts. V usage is TRBV29-1 and J usage is TRBJ2-7; 8 bases align to TRBD1. This CDR3 spans 13 amino acids. Germline V gene sequence: CDR1 SQVTM, CDR2 ANQGSEA. Trimming removed 5 bases from V and 6 bases from J; junction bases left unmatched: 9. The CDR3 region is CSVTDPGGGEQYF. Written as DNA, the CDR3 is TGCAGCGTTACAGATCCAGGGGGCGGCGAGCAGTACTTC.

This clonotype was counted only a few times. In nucleotides, the CDR3 is TGTGCCAGCAGTTTGGTCGGTACGGGCATATTGGGAGATACGCAGTATTTT. This codes for CASSLVGTGILGDTQYF. The chain is built from TRBV27 and TRBJ2-3, with D uncertain. Per the germline V gene, CDR1 is MNHEY and CDR2 is SMNVEV (reference sequence). V lost 3 bases, J lost 5 bases, and 21 bases lay in between. This CDR3 spans 17 amino acids.

This clonotype came up many times. The CDR3 loop is CASSPRDKSETQYF. CDR3 sequence (DNA): TGTGCCAGCAGCCCCCGGGACAAGTCGGAGACCCAGTACTTC. This chain links TRBV7-6 with TRBJ2-5; a possible D gene is TRBD1 (6 bases). The germline V gene encodes CDR1 SGHVS and CDR2 FNYEAQ. Trimming cost V 5 bases and J 5 bases, with 15 bases left between them. The CDR3 length is 14 residues.

This clonotype was observed at least ten times. The chain combines TRBV5-1 with TRBJ2-1; 7 positions agree with TRBD1. V was clipped by 7 bases and J by 3 bases; unmatched bases: 10. Germline loops: CDR1 SGHRS, CDR2 YFSETQ. The CDR3 contains 15 residues. CDR3 in amino acids: CASGRDSRYYNEQFF. In DNA form, the CDR3 reads TGCGCCAGCGGCCGGGACAGCAGGTACTACAATGAGCAGTTCTTC.

The rearrangement uses TRBV6-2 or TRBV6-3 and TRBJ2-5, with 8 bases fitting TRBD2. Germline trimming cut 2 bases from V and 5 bases from J; bases unmatched to any gene: 7. This CDR3 is 15 amino acids long. Germline assignment: CDR1 MNHEY and CDR2 SVGEGT. CDR3 in amino acids: CASSYIAGPPETQYF. The CDR3 bases are TGTGCCAGCAGTTACATAGCGGGGCCGCCGGAGACCCAGTACTTC.

This clonotype was seen more than once but under ten times. The chain joins TRBV6-5 to TRBJ2-1; 9 nucleotides line up with TRBD1. Germline CDR1 reads MNHEY; CDR2 reads SVGAGI. This CDR3 contains 17 residues. The ends lost 0 bases at V and 9 bases at J; junction bases unmatched: 12. CDR3 nucleotides: TGTGCCAGCAGTTACTCGTTGTGGGACAGGGCGGTTGTTGAGCAGTTCTTC. Translating it yields CASSYSLWDRAVVEQFF.

In this sample, this clonotype turned up a few times. The chain carries TRBV7-9 and TRBJ2-3, with 8 nucleotides matching TRBD2. Germline loops: CDR1 SEHNR, CDR2 FQNEAQ (reference sequence). The CDR3 is 16 residues long. V shed 2 bases, J shed 2 bases, and the junction held 6 bases outside the gene matches. The CDR3: CASSLIGGGITDTQYF. The CDR3 DNA reads as TGTGCCAGCAGCTTAATCGGCGGGGGGATCACAGATACGCAGTATTTT.

The chain recombines TRBV6-1 with TRBJ1-5; D possibly corresponds to TRBD1 (5 bases). The CDR3 covers 15 residues. Trimming took 0 bases from V and 6 from J, leaving 12 bases between them. Germline V gene data show CDR1 as MNHNS and CDR2 as SASEGT. Here the CDR3 reads CASSEAEGRGQPQHF. CDR3 DNA: TGTGCCAGCAGTGAAGCGGAGGGGAGGGGTCAGCCCCAGCATTTT.

The rearrangement uses TRBV6-5 and TRBJ2-6, with D tentatively TRBD2 (5 bases). CDR1 and CDR2 (germline): MNHEY, SVGAGI. The CDR3 has 15 residues. Trimming removed 6 bases from V and 1 base from J, with 10 bases in between. The CDR3: CASSRGPSGANVLTF. The CDR3 nucleotides read TGTGCCAGCAGCAGAGGGCCTTCTGGGGCCAACGTCCTGACTTTC.

This clonotype has a count of ten or more. The chain is built from TRBV7-8 and TRBJ2-3; D unresolved. Trimming removed 2 bases at V and 1 base at J, with 4 bases between. The germline V gene encodes CDR1 SGHVS and CDR2 FQNEAQ. CDR3 size: 13 residues. CDR3 sequence reads: CASSLQGTDTQYF. The CDR3 DNA reads as TGTGCCAGCAGCTTACAGGGCACAGATACGCAGTATTTT.

V and J are TRBV4-3 and TRBJ2-3, with TRBD2 matching 8 bases. Germline V gives CDR1 LGHNA, CDR2 YSLEER. The CDR3 has 16 amino acids. Germline trimming cut 1 base from V and 4 bases from J; bases unmatched to any gene: 7. The CDR3 here is CASSQAASGLADTQYF. CDR3 nucleotides: TGCGCCAGCAGCCAAGCGGCTAGCGGGTTGGCAGATACGCAGTATTTT.

In this sample, this clonotype turned up many times. The chain is built from TRBV7-2 and TRBJ2-5, with D possibly TRBD2 on 6 matching bases. The CDR3 consists of 17 residues. The V and J ends lost 5 bases and 4 bases respectively, with 23 bases between them. The germline V gene encodes CDR1 SGHTA and CDR2 FQGNSA. For the CDR3, the DNA is TGTGCCAGCAGCGGAACCTCCTGGGGCGGGGCTAGAGAGACCCAGTACTTC. It is translated as CASSGTSWGGARETQYF.